This T cell receptor (beta chain) was sequenced for a study of T-cell reconstitution after alpha-beta-depleted transplantation in children (dated by TCRdb to the mid-2010s). A note on the overall study: Using TCR repertoire profiling, the study quantitatively followed how T-cell immune reconstitution unfolded in children after TCRalphabeta/CD19-depleted allogeneic hematopoietic cell transplantation.

The treatment or condition label corresponds to: allogeneic hematopoietic cell transplantation with graft depleted of TCRalphabeta T cells and CD19 B cells. The children who served as transplant recipients had been given grafts of TCRalphabeta/CD19-depleted allogeneic hematopoietic cells. This clonotype was found many times. Its antigen is not yet known. Base qualities are not provided; no much larger clone lies one nucleotide away. Libraries were constructed by PCR. Sequencing was carried out with an Illumina HiSeq 2500. To normalize quantification of the TCRbeta repertoire, the TCR libraries were built with molecular barcoding that relied on unique molecular identifiers. Through fastp at Q25 and MiXCR, TCRdb rebuilt clones from the public reads, retaining in-frame beta chains. Each entry is one CDR3 protein sequence, shown with its most common DNA and genes. The sample table records a few hundred thousand distinct CDR3 sequences; about 9.4% of these occur just once. The ten largest account for 7.5% of the sample.

Germline trimming: 2 bases from V, 6 bases from J; junction bases outside gene matches: 2. CDR1 and CDR2, looked up from the germline V gene, are SGHRS and YFSETQ. Including cysteine and phenylalanine, the CDR3 has 14 amino acids. Only CDR3 DNA remains: 42 bases, in frame from the first base. Here is what the overall study found, with its caveats: In some patients, high TCRbeta diversity at day 60 was attributed to recipient T cells and intrathymic progenitors that had survived conditioning. The frequencies of hyperexpanded clones fell over the following months, and after one year, T-cell counts and TCRbeta diversity were mostly attributed to newly produced T cells. Apparently early alphabetaT-cell count recovery about two months after transplant reportedly relied on only several hundred rapidly expanded clones derived from non-depleted graft cells.

The sample in question was PBMCs, obtained before TCRalphabeta/CD19-depleted stem cell transplant. The TCR originated in a boy less than two years old with acute myeloid leukemia, due to receive a stem cell transplant. The rearranged chain carries TRBV5-1 and TRBJ2-1; 10 junctional bases match TRBD2. The CDR3: CASSFPSGSNEQFF. The nucleotide sequence reads as follows: TGCGCCAGCAGCTTTCCTAGCGGGAGCAATGAGCAGTTCTTC.